A selection of T cell receptor beta chains follows, all from one sample in a study of human T cells and chemical hapten exposure. TCRdb independently ran MiXCR on the RACE reads; one entry per CDR3 protein. The data contain under 200,000 distinct CDR3 sequences, approximately 29% of them seen just once; the ten biggest clones take up nearly 3%. The sequenced sample was whole blood, obtained in connection with sensitization to the hapten diphenylcyclopropenone (DPC). These TCRs come from a woman younger than 45 with alopecia areata. Some clones in this sample may be carry-over from other donors' samples. CDR3s include the opening cysteine and the closing phenylalanine or tryptophan. D genes are given only for firm matches. The listing skips clone size in some rows; elsewhere it reads once, few, many or a size class.

v_gene: TRBV5-1
d_gene: TRBD2
j_gene: TRBJ2-1
abundance: -
CDR3nt: TGCGCCAGCAGCTTGGGTCGCGGGGGAATAGATCTATTC
CDR3aa: CASSLGRGGIDLF

v_gene: TRBV28
d_gene: -
j_gene: TRBJ1-1
abundance: once
CDR3nt: TGTGCCAGCAGTTTAGGGGTCGGCTACACTGAAGCTTTCTTT
CDR3aa: CASSLGVGYTEAFF

v_gene: TRBV20-1
d_gene: TRBD2
j_gene: TRBJ2-7
abundance: -
CDR3nt: TGCAGTGCTAGAGATTTCGGGAGGGCCTCGATTGGGGAGCAGTACTTC
CDR3aa: CSARDFGRASIGEQYF

v_gene: TRBV6-5
d_gene: TRBD1
j_gene: TRBJ2-7
abundance: -
CDR3nt: TGTGCCAGCAGTACGGGACAGGGAGGGTACGAGCAGTACTTC
CDR3aa: CASSTGQGGYEQYF

v_gene: TRBV7-9
d_gene: TRBD1
j_gene: TRBJ2-7
abundance: -
CDR3nt: TGTGCCAGCAGCCCTAGGGCCGGGACAGGCCGGAGGTCCTACGAGCAGTACTTC
CDR3aa: CASSPRAGTGRRSYEQYF

v_gene: TRBV20-1
d_gene: -
j_gene: TRBJ1-6
abundance: few
CDR3nt: TGCAGTGCTAGAGATCTCGGGACCGGCAGCTCCTATAATTCACCCCTCCACTTT
CDR3aa: CSARDLGTGSSYNSPLHF

v_gene: TRBV12-3/TRBV12-4
d_gene: -
j_gene: TRBJ2-7
abundance: -
CDR3nt: TGTGCCAGCAGTCCTAGCGACCGTGTCTACGAGCAGTACTTC
CDR3aa: CASSPSDRVYEQYF

v_gene: TRBV2
d_gene: -
j_gene: TRBJ2-1
abundance: -
CDR3nt: TGTGCCAGCAACAACAGGAGGCAGTTCTTC
CDR3aa: CASNNRRQFF

v_gene: TRBV10-3
d_gene: -
j_gene: TRBJ1-5
abundance: -
CDR3nt: TGTGCCATCAGTGAGGGGACGGACAATCAGCCCCAGCATTTT
CDR3aa: CAISEGTDNQPQHF

v_gene: TRBV25-1
d_gene: -
j_gene: TRBJ1-4
abundance: -
CDR3nt: TGTGCCAGCAGTGAATCTCCCGGGACCCCGGGAGAACTGTTTTTT
CDR3aa: CASSESPGTPGELFF

v_gene: TRBV29-1
d_gene: TRBD2
j_gene: TRBJ2-1
abundance: few
CDR3nt: TGCAGCGTTGTCCGGCGGGGGGGAAATGAGCAGTTCTTC
CDR3aa: CSVVRRGGNEQFF

v_gene: TRBV28
d_gene: -
j_gene: TRBJ1-5
abundance: -
CDR3nt: TGTGCCAGCAGTTTTTATGCAGGGAACAATCAGCCCCAGCATTTT
CDR3aa: CASSFYAGNNQPQHF

v_gene: TRBV10-3
d_gene: TRBD2
j_gene: TRBJ2-2
abundance: -
CDR3nt: TGTGCCATCAGGGGGGGGGACGGAAACACCGGGGAGCTGTTTTTT
CDR3aa: CAIRGGDGNTGELFF

v_gene: TRBV29-1
d_gene: -
j_gene: TRBJ2-6
abundance: -
CDR3nt: TGCAGCGTTGAACTCCCGAGTGGTCTGAGCTCTGGGGCCAACGTCCTGACTTTC
CDR3aa: CSVELPSGLSSGANVLTF

v_gene: TRBV10-3
d_gene: TRBD2
j_gene: TRBJ2-2
abundance: -
CDR3nt: TGTGCCACTTGGACTAGCGGGGGGCACGCGAACACCGGGGAGCTGTTTTTT
CDR3aa: CATWTSGGHANTGELFF

v_gene: TRBV9
d_gene: -
j_gene: TRBJ2-3
abundance: -
CDR3nt: TGTGCCAGCAGCCCACCCTTAGCGGTTAGCACAGATACGCAGTATTTT
CDR3aa: CASSPPLAVSTDTQYF

v_gene: TRBV2
d_gene: TRBD1
j_gene: TRBJ2-7
abundance: -
CDR3nt: TGTGCCAGCAGTGAAGGACAGGGGCCTACCTACGAGCAGTACTTC
CDR3aa: CASSEGQGPTYEQYF

v_gene: TRBV7-2
d_gene: TRBD1
j_gene: TRBJ2-3
abundance: -
CDR3nt: TGTGCCAGCAGCCCACAGGGGTTCACAGATACGCAGTATTTT
CDR3aa: CASSPQGFTDTQYF

v_gene: TRBV18
d_gene: TRBD1
j_gene: TRBJ2-1
abundance: few
CDR3nt: TGTGCCAGCTCACCTACGACAGGGGGCTACAATGAGCAGTTCTTC
CDR3aa: CASSPTTGGYNEQFF

v_gene: TRBV28
d_gene: -
j_gene: TRBJ1-4
abundance: few
CDR3nt: TGTGCCAGCAGTTTTGAAACTGAAAAACTGTTTTTT
CDR3aa: CASSFETEKLFF

v_gene: TRBV20-1
d_gene: -
j_gene: TRBJ1-1
abundance: -
CDR3nt: TGCAGTGCTAGAGATTGGCAGGGCCAGGCTGAAGCTTTCTTT
CDR3aa: CSARDWQGQAEAFF

v_gene: TRBV11-2
d_gene: TRBD1
j_gene: TRBJ2-3
abundance: -
CDR3nt: TGTGCCAGCAGCAAGGGGACAGGGGCGCACGCAGATACGCAGTATTTT
CDR3aa: CASSKGTGAHADTQYF

v_gene: TRBV15
d_gene: -
j_gene: TRBJ2-7
abundance: -
CDR3nt: TGTGCCACCAGCAGAGATAAGGGCCTGTACGAGCAGTACTTC
CDR3aa: CATSRDKGLYEQYF

v_gene: TRBV7-2
d_gene: TRBD2
j_gene: TRBJ2-2
abundance: -
CDR3nt: TGTGCCAGCAGCTTAAGCGGGAGAGGTCAGACCGGGGAGCTGTTTTTT
CDR3aa: CASSLSGRGQTGELFF

v_gene: TRBV7-7
d_gene: -
j_gene: TRBJ2-2
abundance: few
CDR3nt: TGTGCCAGCAGTTATGCTGGGGCCGGGGAGCTGTTTTTT
CDR3aa: CASSYAGAGELFF

v_gene: TRBV19
d_gene: -
j_gene: TRBJ2-2
abundance: once
CDR3nt: TGTGCCAGTAGTATAGTCGACCGAGCGAACACCGGGGAGCTGTTTTTT
CDR3aa: CASSIVDRANTGELFF

v_gene: TRBV6-2/TRBV6-3
d_gene: TRBD1
j_gene: TRBJ2-3
abundance: -
CDR3nt: TGTGCCACCTCGGACAGGGGATCCAAAAGCACAGATACGCAGTATTTT
CDR3aa: CATSDRGSKSTDTQYF

v_gene: TRBV9
d_gene: -
j_gene: TRBJ2-2
abundance: -
CDR3nt: TGTGCCAGCAGCATCCAGGACGCCGGGGAGCTGTTTTTT
CDR3aa: CASSIQDAGELFF

v_gene: TRBV12-3/TRBV12-4
d_gene: TRBD2
j_gene: TRBJ2-3
abundance: -
CDR3nt: TGTGCCAGCAGGGGTGGCGGGAGTGGGACAGATACGCAGTATTTT
CDR3aa: CASRGGGSGTDTQYF

v_gene: TRBV28
d_gene: -
j_gene: TRBJ2-7
abundance: -
CDR3nt: TGTGCCAGCAGTTTCCCGACATTCTCCTACGAGCAGAACTTC
CDR3aa: CASSFPTFSYEQNF

v_gene: TRBV6-5
d_gene: -
j_gene: TRBJ2-5
abundance: few
CDR3nt: TGTGCCAGCAGGCCGAACTTGAGATCCCAAGAGACCCAGTACTTC
CDR3aa: CASRPNLRSQETQYF

v_gene: TRBV13
d_gene: TRBD2
j_gene: TRBJ2-7
abundance: -
CDR3nt: TGTGCCAGCAGCTCGGCCCGGCGGACTAGCTCCTACGAGCAGTACTTC
CDR3aa: CASSSARRTSSYEQYF

v_gene: TRBV28
d_gene: -
j_gene: TRBJ2-7
abundance: -
CDR3nt: TGTGCCAGCAGTTCGGAAGGGGGTTCCTACGAGCAGTACTTC
CDR3aa: CASSSEGGSYEQYF

v_gene: TRBV12-3/TRBV12-4
d_gene: -
j_gene: TRBJ2-1
abundance: few
CDR3nt: TGTGCCAGCAGTTTGGCGGGATTGATCAATGAGCAGTTCTTC
CDR3aa: CASSLAGLINEQFF

v_gene: TRBV4-2
d_gene: -
j_gene: TRBJ1-5
abundance: -
CDR3nt: TGTGCCAGCAGCCAAGATGGCCAGGGTAGTCAGCCCCAGCATTTT
CDR3aa: CASSQDGQGSQPQHF

v_gene: TRBV10-3
d_gene: -
j_gene: TRBJ1-6
abundance: -
CDR3nt: TGTGCCATCAGTGAGGACCTCTCCTATAATTCACCCCTCCACTTT
CDR3aa: CAISEDLSYNSPLHF

v_gene: TRBV28
d_gene: -
j_gene: TRBJ2-7
abundance: -
CDR3nt: TGTGCCAGCAGTTCCTGGCAGGGGAGAAGCTCCTACGAGCAGTACTTC
CDR3aa: CASSSWQGRSSYEQYF

v_gene: TRBV28
d_gene: -
j_gene: TRBJ1-2
abundance: -
CDR3nt: TGTGCCACTAGGCCAGGGGAGGGCTACACCTTC
CDR3aa: CATRPGEGYTF